This paragraph covers one T cell receptor beta chain sequence. This specimen comes from a study of blood T cell repertoires in COVID-19. Per the germline V gene, CDR1 is SGHVS and CDR2 is FQNEAQ. This CDR3 is built from 14 residues. J gave up 10 bases and V 1 base, and 7 bases lay outside the gene matches. Original handling: For nucleated cells, counts were estimated from reference gene primer amplification. Only in-frame clones appear in the TCRdb table, and some are missing; sequencing was by immunoSEQ multiplex PCR. V and J calls and clone size follow that table, whereas D and trimming were derived from the DNA. Altogether roughly 180,000 clones are present, approximately 85% being singletons, with the ten largest covering more than 5%. Cohort placement rested on clinical history that participants reported themselves. Among Cohort 3 donors, those recovered had two negative PCRs, clearance, or symptom resolution.

The TCR was taken from a man aged 40-49 years who had recovered from COVID-19. V is TRBV7-8 and J is TRBJ2-7; 10 bases fit TRBD1. Sequencing used PBMCs or T cells enriched from blood (not recorded which). The CDR3 spells CASSLEAGTGVQYF. The CDR3 nucleotides are TGTGCCAGCAGCTTAGAGGCCGGGACAGGGGTTCAGTACTTC.